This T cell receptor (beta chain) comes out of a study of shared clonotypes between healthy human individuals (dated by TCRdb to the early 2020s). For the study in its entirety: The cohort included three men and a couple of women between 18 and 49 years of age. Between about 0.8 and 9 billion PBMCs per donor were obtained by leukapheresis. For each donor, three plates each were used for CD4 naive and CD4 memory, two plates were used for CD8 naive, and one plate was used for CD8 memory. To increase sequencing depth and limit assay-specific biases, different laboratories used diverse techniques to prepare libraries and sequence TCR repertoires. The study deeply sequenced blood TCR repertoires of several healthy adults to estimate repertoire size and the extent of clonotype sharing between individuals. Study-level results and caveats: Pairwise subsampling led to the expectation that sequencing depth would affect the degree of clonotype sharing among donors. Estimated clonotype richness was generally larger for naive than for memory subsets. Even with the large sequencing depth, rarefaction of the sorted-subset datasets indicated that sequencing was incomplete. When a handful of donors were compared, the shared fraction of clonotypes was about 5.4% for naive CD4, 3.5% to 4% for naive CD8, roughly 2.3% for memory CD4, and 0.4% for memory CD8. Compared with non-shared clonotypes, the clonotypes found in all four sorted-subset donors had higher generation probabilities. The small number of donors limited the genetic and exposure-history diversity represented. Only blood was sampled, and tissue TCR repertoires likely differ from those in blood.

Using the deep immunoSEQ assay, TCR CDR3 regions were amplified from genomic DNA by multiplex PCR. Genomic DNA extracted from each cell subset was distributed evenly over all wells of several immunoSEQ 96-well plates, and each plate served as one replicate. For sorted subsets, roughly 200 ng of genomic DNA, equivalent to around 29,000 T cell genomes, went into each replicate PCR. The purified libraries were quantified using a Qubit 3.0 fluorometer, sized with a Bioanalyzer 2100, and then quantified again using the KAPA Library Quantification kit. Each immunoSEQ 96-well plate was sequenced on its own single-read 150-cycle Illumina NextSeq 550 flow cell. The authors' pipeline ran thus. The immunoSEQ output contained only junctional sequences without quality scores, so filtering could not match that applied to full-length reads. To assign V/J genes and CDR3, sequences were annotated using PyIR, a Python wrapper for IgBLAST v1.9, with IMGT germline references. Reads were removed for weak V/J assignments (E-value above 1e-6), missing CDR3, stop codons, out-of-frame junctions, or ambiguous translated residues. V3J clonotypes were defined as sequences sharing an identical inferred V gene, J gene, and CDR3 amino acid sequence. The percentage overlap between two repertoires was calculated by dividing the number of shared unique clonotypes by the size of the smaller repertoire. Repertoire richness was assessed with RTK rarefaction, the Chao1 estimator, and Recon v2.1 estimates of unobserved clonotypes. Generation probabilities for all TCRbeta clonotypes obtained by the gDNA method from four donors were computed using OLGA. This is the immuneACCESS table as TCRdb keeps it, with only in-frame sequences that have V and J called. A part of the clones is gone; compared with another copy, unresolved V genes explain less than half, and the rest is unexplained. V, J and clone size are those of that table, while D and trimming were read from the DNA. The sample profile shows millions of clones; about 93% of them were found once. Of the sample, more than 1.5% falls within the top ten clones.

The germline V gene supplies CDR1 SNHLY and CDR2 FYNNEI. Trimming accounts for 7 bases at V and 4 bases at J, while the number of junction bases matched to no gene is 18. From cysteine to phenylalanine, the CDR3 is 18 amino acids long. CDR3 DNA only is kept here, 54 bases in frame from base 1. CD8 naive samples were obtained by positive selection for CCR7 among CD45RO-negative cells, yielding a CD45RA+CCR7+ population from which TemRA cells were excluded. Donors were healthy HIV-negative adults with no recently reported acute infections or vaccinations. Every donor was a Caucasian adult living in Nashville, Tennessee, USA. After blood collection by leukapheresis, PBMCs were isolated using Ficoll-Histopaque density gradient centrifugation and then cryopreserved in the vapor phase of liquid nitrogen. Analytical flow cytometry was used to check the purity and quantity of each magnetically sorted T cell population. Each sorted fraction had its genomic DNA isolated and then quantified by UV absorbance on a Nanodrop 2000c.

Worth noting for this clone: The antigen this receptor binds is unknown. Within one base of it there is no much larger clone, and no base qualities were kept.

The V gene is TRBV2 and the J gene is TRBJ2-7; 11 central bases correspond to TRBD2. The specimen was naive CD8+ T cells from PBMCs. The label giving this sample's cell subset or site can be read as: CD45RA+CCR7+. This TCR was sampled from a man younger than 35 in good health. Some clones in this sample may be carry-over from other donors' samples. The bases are TGTGCCAGCATCCCCGTTGGAGGAACTAGCGGGAGACCTTACGAGCAGTACTTC. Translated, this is CASIPVGGTSGRPYEQYF.